This T cell receptor (beta chain) appears in the sequencing data of a study of blood T cell repertoires in COVID-19 (dated by TCRdb to 2018 to 2020). Regarding the complete study: Recovered participants in ImmuneRACE Cohort 3 were defined as having two consecutive negative NP/OP PCR tests, clearance from a healthcare professional, or resolution of symptoms. The samples were drawn from two sources: the first 160 participants of the ongoing ImmuneRACE study, and about 1,300 subjects contributed by 6 global collaborators. Where available, HLA class I and class II types were taken from metadata supplied by the sample provider and were not determined by assay-based typing. Sample metadata almost always included a de-identified subject ID, COVID-19 status, age in years and sex. Samples from collaborators originated in the United States, Italy and Spain and spanned both the acute and convalescent phases of COVID-19. The material from the prospective study consisted of cDNA or gDNA derived from T cells, B-cell-depleted T cells, or PBMCs. A freely available public database, intended as a resource for researchers studying the immune response to SARS-CoV-2, is where the repertoires were released. Subjects who had been exposed to COVID-19, were actively infected with it, or had recovered from it provided the deeply sampled blood TCRbeta repertoires that made up the dataset. The full study reports these points: How much clinical and demographic metadata was included differed by source and by participant, and the metadata was provided uncurated.

Reading from cysteine to phenylalanine, the CDR3 counts 14 amino acids. The CDR3 DNA has 42 bases and is translated from base 1. From a lookup of the germline V gene (reference sequence), CDR1 and CDR2 are SGHNT and YYREEE. The junction shows trimming of 2 bases on V and 6 bases on J, and the gene matches do not reach 4 bases of it. With respect to this clone: Its antigen remains unidentified. No base qualities exist here, and no much larger clone lies one base off it.

TCRbeta CDR3 regions were amplified from genomic DNA by means of the immunoSEQ Assay, a bias-controlled multiplex PCR. On the authors' methods: The number of nucleated cells in each sample was estimated by amplification of reference gene primers within the assay. Sequence reads were collapsed and filtered to measure the absolute abundance of every unique TCRbeta CDR3 rearrangement. For each sample, productive Simpson clonality was calculated by taking the square root of Simpson's diversity index across productive rearrangements. Entries here come from immuneACCESS through TCRdb and include only in-frame sequences with V and J called. Some clones fail to appear in such tables; in the studies checked, an unresolved V gene covers under half of the shortfall, and the cause of the remainder is unknown. D and trimming come from the DNA, and the V and J calls and clone size come from that table. This sample lists approximately 190,000 clones; about 88% were detected once. Around 25% of the sample comes from the top ten.

In the prospective study, participants were roughly 18 to 90 years old, resided in 20 to 30 geographic areas of the United States, and were enrolled through a virtual design. To assign participants to cohorts, the prospective study relied on clinical history that participants themselves reported in a screening survey and a study questionnaire. Mobile phlebotomists in the prospective study collected whole blood, serum and a nasopharyngeal or oropharyngeal swab from every participant. Participants in the prospective study had the option to provide additional blood draws and questionnaires over a roughly 2-month period. Prospective study blood samples were shipped either frozen or at room temperature before DNA extraction.

The sequence is built from TRBV5-4 and TRBJ1-2, with 10 bases aligning to TRBD1. This receptor was obtained from a woman in her thirties or forties in a cohort exposed to, infected with or recovered from COVID-19 (not recorded which). Material: PBMCs or T cells enriched from blood (not recorded which). The CDR3 protein: CASSLTGTGDGYTF. Here is the DNA: TGTGCCAGCAGCTTAACCGGGACAGGGGATGGCTACACCTTC.